The 5 T cell receptor beta chains below all came from one sample that was sequenced in a study of blood T cells in healthy people across ages. A sample-barcoded 5' primer and a J-beta primer mix were used in a second PCR of about 6 to 12 cycles. Each CDR3 protein gets one entry after TCRdb re-called the 5' RACE reads with MiXCR. The repertoire holds 780,000 or so distinct CDR3 sequences, with more than 55% as singletons. The sample comprised blood. These receptors all come from a man between 35 and 55 years old in good health.

The rearrangement uses TRBV5-1 and TRBJ2-7; maybe TRBD1 (6 bases). Trimming cost V 5 bases and J 4 bases, with 25 bases left between them. The V gene's germline CDR1 is SGHRS and CDR2 YFSETQ. This CDR3 comprises 17 residues. The CDR3: CASRKSTARGQIYEQYF. CDR3 DNA: TGCGCCAGCAGAAAATCCACCGCCCGCGGACAGATTTACGAGCAGTACTTC.

The chain joins TRBV6-5 to TRBJ1-5; 7 bases line up with TRBD1. Germline-derived CDR1 and CDR2 are MNHEY and SVGAGI. Unmatched junction bases numbered 3, after V lost 5 bases and J lost 5 bases. This CDR3 spans 13 amino acids. CDR3 in amino acids: CASSQTGDQPQHF. The CDR3 nucleotides are TGTGCCAGCAGTCAAACAGGGGATCAGCCCCAGCATTTT.

The V and J genes are TRBV4-3 and TRBJ2-1, with 12 bases that match TRBD2. The germline gives CDR1 LGHNA, CDR2 YSLEER. V gave up 9 bases and J gave up 8 bases; unmatched junction bases: 11. This CDR3 is 15 amino acids long. CDR3 residues: CASSGLAGRLDEQFF. Here the CDR3 DNA reads TGCGCCAGTAGCGGACTAGCGGGACGCTTGGATGAGCAGTTCTTC.

The chain couples TRBV3-1 to TRBJ2-7; D unclear. Trimming cost V 4 bases and J 7 bases, with 11 bases left between them. The CDR3 length is 12 residues. Germline V CDR1 and CDR2: LGHDT, YNNKEL (reference sequence). CDR3 region: CASSLVSNEQYF. For the CDR3, the DNA is TGTGCCAGCAGCCTTGTGAGCAATGAGCAGTACTTC.

This clonotype was seen a handful of times. The rearrangement uses TRBV12-3 or TRBV12-4 and TRBJ2-3; D possibly corresponds to TRBD2 (6 bases). This CDR3 is built from 15 residues. The V end lost 2 bases, the J end lost 4 bases, and 13 bases lay between the germline ends. CDR3 in amino acids: CASSLPSVVADTQYF. CDR3 coding DNA: TGTGCCAGCAGTTTACCTAGCGTCGTCGCAGATACGCAGTATTTT.